This T cell receptor (beta chain) was sequenced in a study of TIL therapy for anti-PD-1-resistant metastatic lung cancer. General observations from the study: Infused TIL clonotypes partially replaced the baseline blood repertoire, then decayed over months.

The libraries were made with immunoSEQ v3. This table comes from immunoSEQ multiplex PCR, and its TCRdb copy is limited to in-frame clones, with some not included. The repertoire consists of 45,000 to 75,000 clones, with around 86% occurring once and the leading ten covering around 2.6%. This CDR3 spans 14 amino acids. The time point here: pre-treatment sample, taken before nivolumab and TIL therapy. Patients were adults with stage 4 NSCLC. With respect to this clone: Antigen specificity is unknown.

The gene calls are TRBV21-1 and TRBJ2-7; the tabulated D call, TRBD2, remains unverified against the DNA. TRBV21-1 is designated a pseudogene. The sequence was obtained from a person between 25 and 80 years old with non-small cell lung cancer. The material was blood, obtained at baseline. The CDR3 spells CASSPILPAGEQYF. The CDR3 nucleotides read TGTGCCAGCAGCCCGATACTCCCAGCGGGCGAGCAGTACTTC.